This entry concerns a single T cell receptor beta chain. What it binds is unknown. The V gene's germline CDR1 is SQVTM and CDR2 ANQGSEA. V lost 0 bases to trimming and J lost 2 bases, with 7 bases between them. The CDR3 is made up of 13 amino acids. The sample comes from a study of beta chain features in type 1 diabetes. The wider study: There was similarity between patients and healthy donors in age, gender and cell yields.

The study reverse transcribed the entire isolated RNA, so it sequenced expressed TCRB transcripts. Produced via immunoSEQ multiplex PCR; TCRdb's table is partial and in-frame only. The data contain some 190,000 clones, approximately 8% of them singletons. Overall study findings and caveats: There was a moderate but significant shortening of TCRB CDR3s in all four CD4+ subsets of Type 1 diabetes patients.

This receptor was identified in a woman aged 40 to 49 with type 1 diabetes. The material sequenced was central memory CD4+ T cells from blood. The chain combines TRBV29-1 with TRBJ1-2; D is ambiguous. CDR3 nucleotides: TGCAGCGTTGAAGATCGGTCAAACTATGGCTACACCTTC. Its translation is CSVEDRSNYGYTF.